This T cell receptor beta chain appears in the sequencing data of a study of blood T cell repertoires in COVID-19. The wider study: The origin of the acute and convalescent COVID-19 samples was the United States, Italy and Spain. T cells, B-cell-depleted T cells, or PBMCs provided the cDNA or gDNA that served as material.

V lost 4 bases, J lost 2 bases, and 4 bases stayed unmatched. CDR3 size: 15 residues. Germline V CDR1 and CDR2: SGHKS, YYEKEE (reference sequence). Authors' analysis steps: Amplified reference gene primers provided the basis for estimating nucleated cell counts. Profiling relied on immunoSEQ multiplex PCR, and the TCRdb table lists in-frame clones only, not all of them. D and trimming were read from the DNA, whereas the V and J calls and clone size are those reported in that table. This table holds 150,000 or so clones, approximately 80% found once. The sequenced sample was peripheral blood. This chain joins TRBV5-5 and TRBJ1-2; 11 bases are shared with TRBD1. This receptor was identified in a woman in her 50s in a cohort sampled during active or convalescent COVID-19. The CDR3, as DNA: TGTGCCAGCAGCCCCGGACAGGGGGCCAACTATGGCTACACCTTC. Protein: CASSPGQGANYGYTF.